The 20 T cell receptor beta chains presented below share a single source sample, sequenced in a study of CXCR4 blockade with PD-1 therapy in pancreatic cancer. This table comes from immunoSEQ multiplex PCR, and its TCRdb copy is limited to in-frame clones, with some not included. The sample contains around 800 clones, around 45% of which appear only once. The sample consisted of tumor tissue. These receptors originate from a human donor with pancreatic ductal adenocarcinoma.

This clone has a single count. The CDR3 protein is CASLDRAGSGELFF. CDR3 DNA: TGTGCCAGTCTTGACAGGGCAGGGAGCGGGGAGCTGTTTTTT. This chain connects TRBV19 to TRBJ2-2; the match to TRBD1 covers 7 bases. CDR1 LNHDA and CDR2 SQIVND come from the germline V gene (reference sequence). The CDR3 sequence is 14 residues long. V lost 8 bases and J lost 7; bases outside the gene matches: 10.

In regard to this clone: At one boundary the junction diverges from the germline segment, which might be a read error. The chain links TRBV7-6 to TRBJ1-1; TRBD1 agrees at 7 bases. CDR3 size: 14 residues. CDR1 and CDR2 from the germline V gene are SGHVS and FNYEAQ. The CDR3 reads CASTLQGLNTEAFF. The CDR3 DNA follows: TGTGCCAGCACCTTACAGGGGCTGAACACTGAAGCTTTCTTT.

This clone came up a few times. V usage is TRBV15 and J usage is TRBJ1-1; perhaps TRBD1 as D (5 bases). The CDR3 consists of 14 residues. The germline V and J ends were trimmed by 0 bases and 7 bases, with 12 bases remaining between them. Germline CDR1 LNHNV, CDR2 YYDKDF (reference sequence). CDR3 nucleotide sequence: TGTGCCACCAGCAGAGATCCAGGGTCTGGTGAAGCTTTCTTT. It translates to CATSRDPGSGEAFF.

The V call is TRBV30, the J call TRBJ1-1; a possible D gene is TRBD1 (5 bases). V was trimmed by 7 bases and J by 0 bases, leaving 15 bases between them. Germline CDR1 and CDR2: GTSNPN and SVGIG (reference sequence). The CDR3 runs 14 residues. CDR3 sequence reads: CALNNDRLNTEAFF. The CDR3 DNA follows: TGTGCCTTAAACAACGACAGACTGAACACTGAAGCTTTCTTT.

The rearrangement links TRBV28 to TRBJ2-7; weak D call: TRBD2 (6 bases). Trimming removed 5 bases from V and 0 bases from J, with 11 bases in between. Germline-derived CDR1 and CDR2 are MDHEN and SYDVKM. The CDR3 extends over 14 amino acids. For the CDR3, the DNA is TGTGCCAGCAGTCAACAGCGGGTCTCCTACGAGCAGTACTTC. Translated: CASSQQRVSYEQYF. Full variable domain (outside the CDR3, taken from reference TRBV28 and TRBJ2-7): DVKVTQSSRYLVKRTGEKVFLECVQDMDHENMFWYRQDPGLGLRLIYFSYDVKMKEKGDIPEGYSVSREKKERFSLILESASTNQTSMYLCASSQQRVSYEQYFGPGTRLTVT.

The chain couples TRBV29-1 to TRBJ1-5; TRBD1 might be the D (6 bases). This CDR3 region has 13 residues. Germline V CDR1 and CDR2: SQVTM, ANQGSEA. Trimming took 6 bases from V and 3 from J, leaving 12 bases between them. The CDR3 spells CSVRDNFNQPQHF. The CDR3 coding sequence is TGCAGCGTCCGGGACAACTTCAATCAGCCCCAGCATTTT.

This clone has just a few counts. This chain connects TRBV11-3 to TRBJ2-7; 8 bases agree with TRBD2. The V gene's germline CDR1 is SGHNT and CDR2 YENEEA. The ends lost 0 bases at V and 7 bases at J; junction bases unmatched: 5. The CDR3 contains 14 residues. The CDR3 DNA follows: TGTGCCAGCAGCTTAGAAAGCGGGAGAGAGGAGCAGTACTTC. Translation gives CASSLESGREEQYF.

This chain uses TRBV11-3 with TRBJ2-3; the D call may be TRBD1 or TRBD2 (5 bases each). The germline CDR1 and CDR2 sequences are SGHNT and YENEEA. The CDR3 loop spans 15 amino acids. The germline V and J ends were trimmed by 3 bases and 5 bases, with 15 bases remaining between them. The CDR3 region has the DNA TGTGCCAGCAGCTTGGGGGATGATTATGGAGATACGCAGTATTTT. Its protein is CASSLGDDYGDTQYF.

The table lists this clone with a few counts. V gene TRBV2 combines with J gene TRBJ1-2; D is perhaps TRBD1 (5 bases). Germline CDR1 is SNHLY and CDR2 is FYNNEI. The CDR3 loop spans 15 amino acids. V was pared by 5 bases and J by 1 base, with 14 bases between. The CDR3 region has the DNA TGTGCCAGCAGTTCTCGGGACGTAGTTAACTATGGCTACACCTTC. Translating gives CASSSRDVVNYGYTF.

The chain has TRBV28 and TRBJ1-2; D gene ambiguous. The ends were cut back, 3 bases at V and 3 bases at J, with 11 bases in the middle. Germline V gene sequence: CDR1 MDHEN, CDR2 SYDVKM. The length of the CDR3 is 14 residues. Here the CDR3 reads CASSFLVRDYGYTF. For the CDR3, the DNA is TGTGCCAGCAGTTTTCTGGTCCGGGACTATGGCTACACCTTC.

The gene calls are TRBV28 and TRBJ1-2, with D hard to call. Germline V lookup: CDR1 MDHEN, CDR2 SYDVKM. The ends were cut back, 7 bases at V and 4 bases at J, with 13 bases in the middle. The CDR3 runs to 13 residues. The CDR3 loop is CASTLGTTYGYTF. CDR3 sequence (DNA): TGTGCCAGCACCCTGGGCACAACCTATGGCTACACCTTC.

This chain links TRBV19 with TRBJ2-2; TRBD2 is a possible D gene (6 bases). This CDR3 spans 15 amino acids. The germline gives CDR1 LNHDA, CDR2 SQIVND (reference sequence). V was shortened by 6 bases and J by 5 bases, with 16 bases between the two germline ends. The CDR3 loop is CASSPEGVRTGELFF. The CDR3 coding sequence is TGTGCCAGTAGCCCGGAGGGTGTACGGACCGGGGAGCTGTTTTTT.

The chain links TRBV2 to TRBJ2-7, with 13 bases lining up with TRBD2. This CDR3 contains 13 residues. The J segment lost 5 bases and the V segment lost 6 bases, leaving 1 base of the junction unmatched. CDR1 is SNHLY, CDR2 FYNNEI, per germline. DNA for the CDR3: TGTGCCAGCAGCGGACTAGCGGGAGACGAGCAGTACTTC. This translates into CASSGLAGDEQYF.

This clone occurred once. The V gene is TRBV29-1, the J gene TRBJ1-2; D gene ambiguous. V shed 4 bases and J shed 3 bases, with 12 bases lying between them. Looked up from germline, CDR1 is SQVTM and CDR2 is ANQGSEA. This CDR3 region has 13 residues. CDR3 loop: CSVAGRRDYGYTF. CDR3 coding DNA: TGCAGCGTTGCGGGCAGGAGAGACTATGGCTACACCTTC. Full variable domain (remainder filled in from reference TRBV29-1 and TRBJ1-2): SAVISQKPSRDICQRGTSLTIQCQVDSQVTMMFWYRQQPGQSLTLIATANQGSEATYESGFVIDKFPISRPNLTFSTLTVSNMSPEDSSIYLCSVAGRRDYGYTFGSGTRLTVV.

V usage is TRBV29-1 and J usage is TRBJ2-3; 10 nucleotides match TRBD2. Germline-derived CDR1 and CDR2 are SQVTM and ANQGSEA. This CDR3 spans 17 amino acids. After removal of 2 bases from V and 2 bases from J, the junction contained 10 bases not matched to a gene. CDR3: CSVEKPTSGALTDTQYF. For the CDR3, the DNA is TGCAGCGTTGAAAAACCCACTAGCGGGGCCCTCACAGATACGCAGTATTTT.

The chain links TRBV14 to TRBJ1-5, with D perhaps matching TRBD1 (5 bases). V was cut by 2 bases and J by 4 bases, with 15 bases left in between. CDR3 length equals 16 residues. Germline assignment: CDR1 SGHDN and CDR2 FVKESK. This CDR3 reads CASSQSIGGGNQPQHF. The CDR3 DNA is TGTGCCAGCAGCCAATCTATTGGGGGAGGAAATCAGCCCCAGCATTTT.

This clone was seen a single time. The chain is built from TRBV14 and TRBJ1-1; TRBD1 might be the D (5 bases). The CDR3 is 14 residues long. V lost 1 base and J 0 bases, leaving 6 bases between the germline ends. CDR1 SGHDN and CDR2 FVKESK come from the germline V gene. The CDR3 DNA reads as TGTGCCAGCAGCCAAGCAGGGATGAACACTGAAGCTTTCTTT. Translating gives CASSQAGMNTEAFF.

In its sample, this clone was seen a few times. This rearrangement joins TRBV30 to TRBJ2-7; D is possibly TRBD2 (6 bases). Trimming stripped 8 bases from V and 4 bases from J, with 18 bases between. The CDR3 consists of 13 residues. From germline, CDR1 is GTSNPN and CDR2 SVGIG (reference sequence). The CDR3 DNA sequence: TGTGCCCGCACCGGGCGGGACTCGTACGAGCAGTACTTC. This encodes CARTGRDSYEQYF. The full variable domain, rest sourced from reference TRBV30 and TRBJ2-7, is SQTIHQWPATLVQPVGSPLSLECTVEGTSNPNLYWYRQAAGRGLQLLFYSVGIGQISSEVPQNLSASRPQDRQFILSSKKLLLSDSGFYLCARTGRDSYEQYFGPGTRLTVT.

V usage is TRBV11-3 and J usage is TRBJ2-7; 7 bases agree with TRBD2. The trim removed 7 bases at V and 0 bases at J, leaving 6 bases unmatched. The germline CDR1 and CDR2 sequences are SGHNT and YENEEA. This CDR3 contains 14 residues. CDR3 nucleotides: TGTGCCAGCAAAGCGGGGATAACCTCCTACGAGCAGTACTTC. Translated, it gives CASKAGITSYEQYF.

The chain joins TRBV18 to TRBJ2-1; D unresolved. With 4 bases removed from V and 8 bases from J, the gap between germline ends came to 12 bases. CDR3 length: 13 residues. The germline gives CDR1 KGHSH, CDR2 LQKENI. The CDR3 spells CASSQTGWYEQFF. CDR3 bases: TGTGCCAGCTCACAAACCGGTTGGTATGAGCAGTTCTTC. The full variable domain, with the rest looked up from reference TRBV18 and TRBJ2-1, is NAGVMQNPRHLVRRRGQEARLRCSPMKGHSHVYWYRQLPEEGLKFMVYLQKENIIDESGMPKERFSAEFPKEGPSILRIQQVVRGDSAAYFCASSQTGWYEQFFGPGTRLTVL.